Presented here are 11 T cell receptor beta chains from one specimen sequenced in a study of T cells after yellow fever vaccination. TCRdb re-analysed the 5' RACE reads in MiXCR, keeping a single row per CDR3 protein. The sample carries 200,000 to 300,000 distinct CDR3 sequences, more than 3.5% recorded once. The specimen comprised PBMCs, sampled 15 days after the yellow fever booster vaccination. Every receptor here comes from a man aged 18 to 30 who received the YFV17D yellow fever vaccine.

This clonotype occurred a few times. V usage is TRBV14 and J usage is TRBJ1-6, with D possibly TRBD1 on 6 matching bases. This CDR3 is built from 13 residues. Deletions cut 7 bases from V and 10 bases from J, with 14 bases between. The V gene's germline CDR1 is SGHDN and CDR2 FVKESK. As DNA, the CDR3 is TGTGCCAGCACTCAGGGGATGGGCTCACCCCTCCACTTT. The encoded protein is CASTQGMGSPLHF.

This clonotype was observed many times. The J gene is TRBJ2-3, the V gene TRBV5-1; TRBD1 aligns across 10 bases. CDR1 and CDR2 (germline): SGHRS, YFSETQ. J lost 7 bases, V lost 0 bases, and 5 bases had no gene match. The CDR3 has 15 residues. CDR3 loop: CASSLGDRGANTQYF. DNA for the CDR3: TGCGCCAGCAGCTTGGGGGACAGGGGTGCGAATACGCAGTATTTT.

This clonotype was seen at least ten times. The chain combines TRBV6-4 with TRBJ2-6; 7 bases fit TRBD1. The ends lost 0 bases at V and 2 bases at J; junction bases unmatched: 1. Germline V gene data show CDR1 as MRHNA and CDR2 as SNTAGT. This CDR3 has 16 residues. The CDR3 protein is CASSDSGGAGANVLTF. Written as DNA, the CDR3 is TGTGCCAGCAGTGACTCAGGGGGCGCTGGGGCCAACGTCCTGACTTTC.

This clonotype was seen many times. The rearrangement uses TRBV20-1 and TRBJ1-5; 8 bases map to TRBD1. Germline values: CDR1 DFQATT, CDR2 SNEGSKA (reference sequence). V shed 6 bases, J shed 6 bases, and the junction held 7 bases outside the gene matches. This CDR3 is 13 amino acids long. The CDR3 loop is CSANRGVGQPQHF. In DNA form, the CDR3 reads TGCAGTGCGAACAGGGGGGTCGGTCAGCCCCAGCATTTT.

This clonotype appeared many times. This sequence joins TRBV4-1 and TRBJ1-2; D is perhaps TRBD1 (5 bases). CDR1 and CDR2 (germline): MGHRA, YSYEKL. The V end lost 0 bases, the J end lost 2 bases, and 10 bases lay between the germline ends. This CDR3 contains 15 residues. The CDR3 DNA follows: TGCGCCAGCAGCCAAGACGCAGGGTCGAACTATGGCTACACCTTC. Amino acids: CASSQDAGSNYGYTF.

This clonotype was seen at least ten times. The chain employs TRBV4-2 and TRBJ2-2, with 9 bases fitting TRBD2. The CDR3 extends over 16 amino acids. Trimming took 3 bases from V and 4 from J; bases not matched to a gene: 6. The germline CDR1 and CDR2 sequences are LGHNA and YNFKEQ. The CDR3 sequence: CASSQRSGGSTGELFF. CDR3 coding DNA: TGTGCCAGCAGCCAGCGGAGCGGGGGGAGCACCGGGGAGCTGTTTTTT.

This clonotype was observed at least ten times. The gene calls are TRBV7-2 and TRBJ2-5, with 9 positions matching TRBD1. This CDR3 is built from 15 residues. Looked up from germline, CDR1 is SGHTA and CDR2 is FQGNSA. Losses at the gene ends were 5 bases for V and 7 bases for J; bases not matched to a gene: 11. CDR3 in DNA: TGTGCCAGCAGCCTAGGGACAGGGATTTCGGGGACCCAGTACTTC. As protein: CASSLGTGISGTQYF.

In this sample, this clonotype turned up many times. This sequence joins TRBV7-2 and TRBJ2-7; D is perhaps TRBD1 (5 bases). CDR1 and CDR2 (germline): SGHTA, FQGNSA. Trimming stripped 5 bases from V and 0 bases from J, with 8 bases between. The CDR3 sequence is 13 residues long. The CDR3 sequence: CASSETDSYEQYF. For the CDR3, the DNA is TGTGCCAGCAGCGAGACAGACTCCTACGAGCAGTACTTC. The entire variable domain, with the rest obtained from reference TRBV7-2 and TRBJ2-7, is as follows: GAGVSQSPSNKVTEKGKDVELRCDPISGHTALYWYRQSLGQGLEFLIYFQGNSAPDKSGLPSDRFSAERTGGSVSTLTIQRTQQEDSAVYLCASSETDSYEQYFGPGTRLTVT.

This clonotype has at least ten counts. The chain joins TRBV7-9 to TRBJ1-5, with D perhaps matching TRBD1 (5 bases). Germline lookup yields CDR1 SEHNR and CDR2 FQNEAQ (reference sequence). CDR3 size: 15 residues. The germline V and J ends were trimmed by 5 bases and 7 bases, with 18 bases remaining between them. The CDR3 DNA follows: TGTGCCAGCAGCCAAGAGAGGGACCAAGGACAGCCCCAGCATTTT. The encoded protein is CASSQERDQGQPQHF.

This clonotype was counted between two and nine times. The chain uses TRBV18 and TRBJ1-2, with TRBD1 matching over 7 bases. V lost 1 base to trimming and J lost 6 bases; unmatched junction nucleotides: 8. The CDR3 consists of 15 residues. CDR1 KGHSH and CDR2 LQKENI come from the germline V gene. This chain's CDR3 is CASSPRFGTENGYTF. The CDR3 DNA reads as TGTGCCAGCTCACCACGGTTCGGGACAGAGAATGGCTACACCTTC.

The CDR3 reads CASSGQSMNTEAFF. In DNA form, the CDR3 reads TGTGCCAGCAGCGGCCAGAGCATGAACACTGAAGCTTTCTTT. This chain connects TRBV5-5 to TRBJ1-1; no clear D. V was pared by 4 bases and J by 0 bases, with 10 bases between. This CDR3 spans 14 amino acids. Germline CDR1 SGHKS, CDR2 YYEKEE (reference sequence).